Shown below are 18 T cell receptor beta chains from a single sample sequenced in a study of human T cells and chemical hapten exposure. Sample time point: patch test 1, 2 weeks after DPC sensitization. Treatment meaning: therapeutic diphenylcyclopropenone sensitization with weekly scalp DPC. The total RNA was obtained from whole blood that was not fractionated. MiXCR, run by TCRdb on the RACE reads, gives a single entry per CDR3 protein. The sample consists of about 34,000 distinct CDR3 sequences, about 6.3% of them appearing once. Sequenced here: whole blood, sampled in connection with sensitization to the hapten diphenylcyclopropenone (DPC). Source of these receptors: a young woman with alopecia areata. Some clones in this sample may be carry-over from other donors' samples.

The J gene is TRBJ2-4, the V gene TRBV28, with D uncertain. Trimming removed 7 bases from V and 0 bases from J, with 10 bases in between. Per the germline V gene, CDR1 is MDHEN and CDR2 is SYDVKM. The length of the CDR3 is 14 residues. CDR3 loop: CASNPALAKNIQYF. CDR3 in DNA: TGTGCCAGCAACCCCGCCTTAGCCAAAAACATTCAGTACTTC.

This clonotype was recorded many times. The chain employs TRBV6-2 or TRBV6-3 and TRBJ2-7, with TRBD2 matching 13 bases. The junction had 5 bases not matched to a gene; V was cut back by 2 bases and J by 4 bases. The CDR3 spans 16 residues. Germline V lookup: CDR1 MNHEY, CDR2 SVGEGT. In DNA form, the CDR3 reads TGTGCCAGCAGTTACGGGACTAGCGGGAAGAGGTACGAGCAGTACTTC. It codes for CASSYGTSGKRYEQYF.

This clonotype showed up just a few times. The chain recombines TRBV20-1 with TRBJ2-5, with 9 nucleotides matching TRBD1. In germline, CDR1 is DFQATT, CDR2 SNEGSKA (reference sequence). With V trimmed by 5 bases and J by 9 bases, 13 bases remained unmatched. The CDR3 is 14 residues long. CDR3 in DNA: TGCAGTGCTCCTGGACAGGGGCCTGCATTTTCCCAGTACTTC. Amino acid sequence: CSAPGQGPAFSQYF.

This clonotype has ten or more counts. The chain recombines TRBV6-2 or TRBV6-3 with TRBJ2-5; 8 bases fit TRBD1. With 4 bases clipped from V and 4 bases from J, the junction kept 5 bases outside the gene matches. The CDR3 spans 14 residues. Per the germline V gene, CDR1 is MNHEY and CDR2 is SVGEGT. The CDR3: CASSSDRGPETQYF. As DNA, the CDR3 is TGTGCCAGCAGTTCAGACAGGGGTCCAGAGACCCAGTACTTC.

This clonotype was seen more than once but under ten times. This CDR3 reads CASRSGAGETQYF. The CDR3 DNA sequence: TGTGCCAGCAGGTCAGGGGCTGGGGAGACCCAGTACTTC. The rearrangement links TRBV28 to TRBJ2-5; maybe TRBD1 (6 bases). The CDR3 consists of 13 residues. The germline V gene encodes CDR1 MDHEN and CDR2 SYDVKM. The V end was cut by 6 bases, the J end by 5 bases, with 13 bases between.

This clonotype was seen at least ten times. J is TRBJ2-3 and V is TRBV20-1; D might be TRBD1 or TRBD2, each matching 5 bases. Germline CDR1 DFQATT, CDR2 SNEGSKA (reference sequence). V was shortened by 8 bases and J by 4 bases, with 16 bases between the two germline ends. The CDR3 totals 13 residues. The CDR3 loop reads CSSQGRRSDTQYF. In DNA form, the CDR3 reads TGCAGTTCCCAGGGACGGCGGTCAGATACGCAGTATTTT.

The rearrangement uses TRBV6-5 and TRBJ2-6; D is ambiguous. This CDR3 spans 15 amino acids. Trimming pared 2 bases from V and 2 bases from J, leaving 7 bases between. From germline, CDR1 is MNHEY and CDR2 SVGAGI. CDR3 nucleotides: TGTGCCAGCAGTTACACACGTCCTGGGGCCAACGTCCTGACTTTC. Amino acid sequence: CASSYTRPGANVLTF.

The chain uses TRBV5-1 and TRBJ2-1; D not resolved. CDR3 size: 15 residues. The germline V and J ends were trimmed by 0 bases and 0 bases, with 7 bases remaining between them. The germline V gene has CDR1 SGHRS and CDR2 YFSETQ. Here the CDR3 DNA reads TGCGCCAGCAGCTTGGGGGCCAGCTCCTACAATGAGCAGTTCTTC. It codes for CASSLGASSYNEQFF.

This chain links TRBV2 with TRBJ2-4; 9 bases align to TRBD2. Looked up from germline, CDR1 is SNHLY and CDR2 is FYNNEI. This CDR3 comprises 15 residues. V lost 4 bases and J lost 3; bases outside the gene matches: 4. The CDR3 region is CASSGLAGDKNIQYF. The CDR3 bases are TGTGCCAGCAGTGGATTAGCGGGGGACAAAAACATTCAGTACTTC.

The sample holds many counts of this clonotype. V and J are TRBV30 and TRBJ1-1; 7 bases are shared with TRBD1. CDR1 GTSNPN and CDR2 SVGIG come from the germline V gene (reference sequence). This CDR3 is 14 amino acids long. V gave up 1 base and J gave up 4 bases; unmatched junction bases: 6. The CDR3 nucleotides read TGTGCCTGGAGTGGATCACAGGGGAGCACTGAAGCTTTCTTT. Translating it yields CAWSGSQGSTEAFF.

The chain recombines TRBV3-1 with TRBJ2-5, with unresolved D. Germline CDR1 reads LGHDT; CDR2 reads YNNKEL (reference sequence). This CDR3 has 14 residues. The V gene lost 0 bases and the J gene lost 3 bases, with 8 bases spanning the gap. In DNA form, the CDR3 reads TGTGCCAGCAGCCAAGATACCATTAAAGAGACCCAGTACTTC. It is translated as CASSQDTIKETQYF.

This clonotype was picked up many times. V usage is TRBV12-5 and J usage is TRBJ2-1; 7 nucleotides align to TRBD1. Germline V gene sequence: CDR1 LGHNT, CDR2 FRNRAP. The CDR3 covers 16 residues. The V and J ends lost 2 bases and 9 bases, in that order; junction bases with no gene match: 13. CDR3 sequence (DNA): TGTGCTAGTGGTTTGTACCGAACAGGGGTATCAGGTGAGCAGTTCTTC. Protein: CASGLYRTGVSGEQFF.

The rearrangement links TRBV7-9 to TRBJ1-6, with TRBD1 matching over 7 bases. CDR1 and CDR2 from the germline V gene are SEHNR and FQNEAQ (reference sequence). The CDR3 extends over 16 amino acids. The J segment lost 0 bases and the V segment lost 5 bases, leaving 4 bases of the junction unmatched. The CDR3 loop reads CASSPGTASYNSPLHF. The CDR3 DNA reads TGTGCCAGCAGCCCAGGGACAGCCTCCTATAATTCACCCCTCCACTTT.

This CDR3 reads CASSLFQDQPQHF. DNA for the CDR3: TGTGCCAGCAGTTTATTTCAGGATCAGCCCCAGCATTTT. The V and J genes are TRBV12-3 or TRBV12-4 and TRBJ1-5, with unresolved D. This CDR3 has 13 residues. V gave up 2 bases and J gave up 5 bases, with 7 bases separating them.

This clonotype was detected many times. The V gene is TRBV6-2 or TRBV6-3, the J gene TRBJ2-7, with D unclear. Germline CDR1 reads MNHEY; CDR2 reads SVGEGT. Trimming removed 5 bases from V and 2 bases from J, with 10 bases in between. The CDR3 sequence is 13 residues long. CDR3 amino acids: CASSPDIPYEQYF. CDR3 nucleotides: TGTGCCAGCAGTCCAGACATCCCCTACGAGCAGTACTTC.

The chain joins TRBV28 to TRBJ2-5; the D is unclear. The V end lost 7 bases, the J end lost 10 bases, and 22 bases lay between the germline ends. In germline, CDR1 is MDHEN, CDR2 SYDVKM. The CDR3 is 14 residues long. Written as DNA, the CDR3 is TGTGCCAGCACCCACCCGGCCGCCACCGATATCCAGTACTTC. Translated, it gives CASTHPAATDIQYF.

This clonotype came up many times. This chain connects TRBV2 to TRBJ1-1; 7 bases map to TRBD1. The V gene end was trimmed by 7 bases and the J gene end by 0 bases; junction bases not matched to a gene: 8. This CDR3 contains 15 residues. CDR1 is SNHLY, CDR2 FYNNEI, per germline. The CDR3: CASNEIRGLNTEAFF. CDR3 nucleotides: TGTGCCAGCAATGAGATAAGGGGGCTGAACACTGAAGCTTTCTTT.

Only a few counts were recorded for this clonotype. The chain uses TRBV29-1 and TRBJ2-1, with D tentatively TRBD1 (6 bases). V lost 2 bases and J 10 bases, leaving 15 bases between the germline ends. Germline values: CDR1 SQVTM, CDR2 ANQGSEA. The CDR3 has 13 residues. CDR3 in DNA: TGCAGCGTTGAATCAGCCACAGGGTACGAGCAGTTCTTC. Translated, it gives CSVESATGYEQFF.